This entry features one TCR beta chain sequence. This CDR3 is also generated by other DNA sequences in the sample. TCRdb's table, derived via immunoSEQ multiplex PCR, lists solely in-frame clones and lacks some. Among roughly 2 million clones listed, about 95% were seen once. The data derive from a study of shared clonotypes between healthy human individuals. Trimming took off 3 bases at V and 2 bases at J, with 8 bases between the two ends. Germline CDR1 MDHEN, CDR2 SYDVKM. This CDR3 has 14 residues. Terminally differentiated effector memory CD45RA+ cells were left out of the naive CD8 fraction, which was CD45RO-negative and positively selected for CCR7.

The gene calls are TRBV28 and TRBJ2-1, with D perhaps matching TRBD1 (6 bases). The clonotype was recovered from a man aged 18 to 29 in good health. The sequenced sample consisted of naive CD8+ T cells sorted from blood. The CDR3 DNA is TGTGCCAGCAGTTTCAGGGGACCCTACAATGAGCAGTTCTTC. It is translated as CASSFRGPYNEQFF. Full variable domain (rest looked up from reference TRBV28 and TRBJ2-1): DVKVTQSSRYLVKRTGEKVFLECVQDMDHENMFWYRQDPGLGLRLIYFSYDVKMKEKGDIPEGYSVSREKKERFSLILESASTNQTSMYLCASSFRGPYNEQFFGPGTRLTVL.